Described below is a single T cell receptor (beta chain) sequence and its context. This sample stems from a study of blood T cell repertoires in COVID-19. In the study overall: Collection of acute and convalescent COVID-19 samples took place in the United States, Italy and Spain. PBMCs, B-cell-depleted T cells, or T cells were the source of the cDNA or gDNA that made up the material.

Method: immunoSEQ multiplex PCR; TCRdb's copy keeps in-frame clones and lacks some. The profile covers about 380,000 clones, with roughly 90% appearing a single time and more than 1% taken by the ten largest. The clonotype originates from a man aged 40-49 years with acute or convalescent COVID-19. The sequencing sample was made of peripheral blood.

CDR3 region: CASSQDNNGYGYTF. Here the CDR3 DNA reads TGCGCCAGCAGCCAAGATAACAACGGGTATGGCTACACCTTC. The V call is TRBV4-3, the J call TRBJ1-2, with D uncertain. V lost 0 bases to trimming and J lost 5 bases, with 10 bases between them. The germline gives CDR1 LGHNA, CDR2 YSLEER. The CDR3 sequence is 14 residues long.